Below, one T cell receptor (beta chain) is given with its context. Its antigen is unknown. Unique molecular identifiers were incorporated during preparation of the TCRbeta library. TCRdb analysed the PCR reads with MiXCR anew, one entry per CDR3 protein. The repertoire holds about a million distinct CDR3 sequences, with about 29% as singletons. This record comes from a study of T-cell reconstitution after alpha-beta-depleted transplantation in children. Whole-study results and caveats: Some patients showed high day-60 TCRbeta diversity, which derived from surviving recipient T cells and thymic progenitors.

The CDR3 covers 15 residues. J was trimmed by 5 bases and V by 6 bases; bases with no gene match: 11. The sequenced sample was PBMCs, mostly from graft donor cells, obtained 360 days after TCRalphabeta/CD19-depleted stem cell transplant. This clonotype was sampled from a boy under three years old who had a stem cell transplant for SCID, so the T cells may come from the graft donor. The rearrangement links TRBV12-3 or TRBV12-4 to TRBJ2-7, with 9 positions matching TRBD1. CDR3: CASSPAGQGIDEQYF. CDR3 in DNA: TGTGCCAGCAGCCCCGCGGGACAGGGTATTGACGAGCAGTACTTC.